The TCR beta chain described here comes from a study of shared clonotypes between healthy human individuals. For the study at large: CD4 naive cells filled three plates per donor, CD4 memory three, CD8 naive two and CD8 memory one. Overall study findings and caveats: Exclusively blood specimens were collected; tissue repertoires likely differ.

Germline V lookup: CDR1 MNHNS, CDR2 SASEGT. This CDR3 is 17 amino acids long. Trimming cost V 2 bases and J 8 bases, with 21 bases left between them. A word on this clone: What it recognizes is unknown.

The naive CD8 fraction comprised CD45RO-negative cells positively selected for CCR7 and excluded terminally differentiated effector memory CD45RA+ cells. Sequencing was performed with immunoSEQ multiplex PCR; in TCRdb, only in-frame clones are kept and a portion is missing. Of some 2 million clones listed, approximately 94% are singletons. The receptor was derived from a man aged 18 to 35 in good health. The chain has TRBV6-1 and TRBJ1-4; D not certain. Sequenced material: naive CD8+ T cells sorted from blood. Here the CDR3 reads CASSEPVWREGGEKLFF. CDR3 DNA sequence: TGTGCCAGCAGTGAACCGGTTTGGAGGGAGGGAGGGGAAAAACTGTTTTTT.